This T cell receptor beta chain was captured by sequencing in a study of T cell responses to AZD1222 COVID-19 vaccine. Findings and caveats of the study: Across spike, vaccine-associated CD4 TCRs were found, dominant at 160-218 and 743-854. Close to half of spike-specific TCRs reportedly recognize unmutated variant regions.

The CDR3 sequence is 15 residues long. The V end was cut by 0 bases, the J end by 6 bases, with 14 bases between. Germline V gives CDR1 LGHNA, CDR2 YSLEER. As regards this clone: Its antigen is unidentified.

The data were produced by immunoSEQ multiplex PCR, yet TCRdb's version contains in-frame clones alone and is incomplete. This sample has 95,000 to 150,000 clones, with about 92% found just once. The chain joins TRBV4-3 to TRBJ1-2; D is unresolved. The source material was peripheral blood, sampled 28 days after the second AZD1222 dose. The TCR was taken from an adult who received the AZD1222 COVID-19 vaccine. CDR3 nucleotide sequence: TGCGCCAGCAGCCAAGATTGGAGGATCGAGAATGGCTACACCTTC. It yields the protein CASSQDWRIENGYTF.